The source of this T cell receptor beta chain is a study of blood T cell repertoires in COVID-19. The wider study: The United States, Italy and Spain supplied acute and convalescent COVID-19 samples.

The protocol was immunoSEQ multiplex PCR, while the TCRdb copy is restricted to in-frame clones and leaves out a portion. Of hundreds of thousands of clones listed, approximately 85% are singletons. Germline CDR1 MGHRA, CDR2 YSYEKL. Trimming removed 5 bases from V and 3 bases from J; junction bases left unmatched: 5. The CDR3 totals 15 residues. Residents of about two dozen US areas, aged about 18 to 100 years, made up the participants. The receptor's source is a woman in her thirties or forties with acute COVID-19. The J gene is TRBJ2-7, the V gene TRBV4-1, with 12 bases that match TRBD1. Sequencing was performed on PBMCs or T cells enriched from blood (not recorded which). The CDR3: CASSAGQGAGYEQYF. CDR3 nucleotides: TGCGCCAGCAGCGCGGGACAGGGGGCGGGCTACGAGCAGTACTTC.